These 3 T cell receptor beta chains were all obtained from the same sample, sequenced in a study of response to subunit inactivated influenza vaccine (dated 2018 in TCRdb). Libraries were made using RT-PCR. The sample was run on an Illumina HiSeq 2500. Starting from the raw public reads, TCRdb applied fastp trimming at Q25, assembled clones with MiXCR and retained in-frame beta chains. CDR3 protein sequences are deduplicated, and each keeps its most common genes and DNA. The sample table records 450,000 to 600,000 distinct CDR3 sequences; 16% of these occur just once. The ten biggest clones cover roughly 3% of the sample. Here the sequenced sample was CD4+ T cells sorted from PBMCs, taken roughly 24 months after vaccination. The receptors come from a man aged 45 to 75 who received an inactivated influenza vaccine. Donor details come from another sample of the same person, matched by shared clones.

This clonotype was seen a few times. The chain has TRBV11-2 and TRBJ2-7; 12 positions match TRBD2. V shed 5 bases, J shed 4 bases, and the junction held 18 bases outside the gene matches. Germline values: CDR1 SGHAT, CDR2 FQNNGV. The CDR3 sequence is 19 residues long. DNA for the CDR3: TGTGCCAGCAGCCTAGGAATCTTACTAGCGGGAGGTTCGTGGTACGAGCAGTACTTC. Translating it yields CASSLGILLAGGSWYEQYF.

The chain combines TRBV28 with TRBJ2-7; D not certain. The V end lost 5 bases, the J end lost 6 bases, and 11 bases lay between the germline ends. Germline V gives CDR1 MDHEN, CDR2 SYDVKM. The CDR3 length is 12 residues. This chain's CDR3 is CASSKTFLEQYF. For the CDR3, the DNA is TGTGCCAGCAGTAAGACTTTCCTCGAGCAGTACTTC.

This clonotype was counted a few times. V and J are TRBV4-2 and TRBJ1-1, with 7 bases identical to TRBD1. This CDR3 has 14 amino acids. The germline V gene encodes CDR1 LGHNA and CDR2 YNFKEQ. J gave up 4 bases and V 0 bases, and 2 bases lay outside the gene matches. The CDR3 nucleotides read TGTGCCAGCAGCCAAGACACAGGGGCCACTGAAGCTTTCTTT. Its translation: CASSQDTGATEAFF.